Below are 18 T cell receptor beta chains sequenced from a single sample in a study of regulatory T cells in long-lasting Graves disease. iRepertoire HTBI primers and Arm-PCR of CDR3 regions built TCR beta libraries. TCRdb redid the calling of the multiplex PCR reads with MiXCR, one entry per CDR3 protein. The sample includes 310,000 or so distinct CDR3 sequences, around 20% seen only once; the top ten take about 29%. Time point meaning: persistent/refractory GD, antithyroid drugs over 5 years with positive TRAb. Preparation of the TCR library used RNA extracted from PBMCs. This specimen consisted of peripheral blood mononuclear cells (PBMCs), obtained when the disease was refractory, from a patient treated with antithyroid drugs. The receptors shown here come from a female donor with Graves disease.

This clonotype was seen a few times. The genes are TRBV28 and TRBJ2-2; D may be TRBD2 (6 bases). CDR1 MDHEN and CDR2 SYDVKM come from the germline V gene. V gave up 8 bases and J gave up 5 bases, with 18 bases separating them. The CDR3 length is 15 residues. In DNA, the CDR3 is TGTGCCAGCCGGCCCGGGGGAGACCTAACCGGGGAGCTGTTTTTT. Its protein product is CASRPGGDLTGELFF.

The chain recombines TRBV27 with TRBJ2-7, with 7 positions matching TRBD2. This CDR3 has 15 residues. Germline CDR1 MNHEY, CDR2 SMNVEV (reference sequence). Trimming took 7 bases from V and 5 from J; bases not matched to a gene: 14. CDR3 sequence (DNA): TGTGCCAGCACCAACCGCGCGGGAGTGTTCGACGAGCAGTACTTC. Translation: CASTNRAGVFDEQYF.

The rearrangement joins TRBV7-8 to TRBJ1-5; 8 bases agree with TRBD1. V gave up 3 bases and J gave up 5 bases; unmatched junction bases: 6. CDR3 length equals 15 residues. Germline values: CDR1 SGHVS, CDR2 FQNEAQ. The CDR3 sequence: CASSFGRDRHQPQHF. For the CDR3, the DNA is TGTGCCAGCAGCTTTGGCAGGGACAGGCATCAGCCCCAGCATTTT.

There are a few counts of this clonotype. V usage is TRBV27 and J usage is TRBJ1-5; D not resolved. Trimming removed 6 bases from V and 3 bases from J, with 15 bases in between. The CDR3 spans 15 residues. Germline V CDR1 and CDR2: MNHEY, SMNVEV (reference sequence). This CDR3 is CASSYRRDPNQPQHF. The CDR3 DNA reads as TGTGCCAGCAGCTACCGACGTGACCCCAATCAGCCCCAGCATTTT.

This clonotype was seen more than once but under ten times. The rearrangement links TRBV2 to TRBJ2-3; no definite D call. Germline assignment: CDR1 SNHLY and CDR2 FYNNEI. Trimming pared 4 bases from V and 5 bases from J, leaving 7 bases between. The CDR3 contains 12 residues. CDR3 amino acids: CASSVAGDTQYF. In nucleotides, the CDR3 is TGTGCCAGCAGTGTAGCAGGAGATACGCAGTATTTT.

This clonotype was seen ten or more times. V and J are TRBV28 and TRBJ1-1; 7 bases map to TRBD1. Losses at the gene ends were 3 bases for V and 1 base for J; bases not matched to a gene: 8. Germline values: CDR1 MDHEN, CDR2 SYDVKM. The CDR3 length is 16 residues. The CDR3 loop reads CASSFIGGGWNTEAFF. CDR3 DNA: TGTGCCAGCAGTTTTATAGGGGGCGGGTGGAACACTGAAGCTTTCTTT. The full variable domain, in which reference TRBV28 and TRBJ1-1 provide the parts outside the CDR3, is DVKVTQSSRYLVKRTGEKVFLECVQDMDHENMFWYRQDPGLGLRLIYFSYDVKMKEKGDIPEGYSVSREKKERFSLILESASTNQTSMYLCASSFIGGGWNTEAFFGQGTRLTVV.

The CDR3 sequence: CASSPSINPSGTQYF. CDR3 DNA sequence: TGCGCCAGCAGCCCCAGTATCAACCCCTCGGGGACCCAGTACTTC. The chain employs TRBV5-1 and TRBJ2-5, with D uncertain. CDR3 size: 15 residues. Germline-derived CDR1 and CDR2 are SGHRS and YFSETQ. Between the trimmed V and J ends, which lost 4 bases and 7 bases, there was a span of 20 bases. Together with reference TRBV5-1 and TRBJ2-5, the CDR3 gives the full variable domain: KAGVTQTPRYLIKTRGQQVTLSCSPISGHRSVSWYQQTPGQGLQFLFEYFSETQRNKGNFPGRFSGRQFSNSRSEMNVSTLELGDSALYLCASSPSINPSGTQYFGPGTRLLVL.

This chain links TRBV3-1 with TRBJ2-3; either TRBD1 or TRBD2 may supply D (7 bases each). The CDR3 extends over 14 amino acids. V was trimmed by 5 bases and J by 2 bases, leaving 11 bases between them. Germline assignment: CDR1 LGHDT and CDR2 YNNKEL (reference sequence). CDR3 amino acids: CASSWEGATDTQYF. The CDR3 DNA follows: TGTGCCAGCAGCTGGGAGGGGGCCACAGATACGCAGTATTTT.

The table lists this clonotype with a few counts. V gene TRBV20-1 combines with J gene TRBJ1-5; D gene ambiguous. CDR3 length equals 14 residues. Germline V CDR1 and CDR2: DFQATT, SNEGSKA (reference sequence). Trimming cost V 6 bases and J 0 bases, with 12 bases left between them. CDR3 sequence (DNA): TGCAGTGCCCCACCGGCCGATAGCAATCAGCCCCAGCATTTT. Its translation is CSAPPADSNQPQHF.

This clonotype showed up just a few times. V gene TRBV29-1 combines with J gene TRBJ2-2; a possible D gene is TRBD1 (6 bases). Germline V gene sequence: CDR1 SQVTM, CDR2 ANQGSEA. The CDR3 consists of 15 residues. Deletions cut 4 bases from V and 2 bases from J, with 14 bases between. This CDR3 is CSVGSDRLNTGELFF. In DNA, the CDR3 is TGCAGCGTTGGGTCAGACAGGTTAAACACCGGGGAGCTGTTTTTT.

This clonotype has a count of ten or more. The chain combines TRBV6-2 or TRBV6-3 with TRBJ1-5; tentative D call: TRBD1 (6 bases). Germline CDR1 MNHEY, CDR2 SVGEGT. Trimming left V 4 bases short and J 3 bases short, with 16 bases between. This CDR3 comprises 16 residues. The DNA of the CDR3 is TGTGCCAGCAGTTGGGGCAGGGGACTGGACAATCAGCCCCAGCATTTT. Its translation is CASSWGRGLDNQPQHF.

The sample holds many counts of this clonotype. The chain has TRBV12-3 or TRBV12-4 and TRBJ1-5, with TRBD1 matching over 7 bases. V lost 5 bases and J lost 0; bases outside the gene matches: 4. This CDR3 contains 15 residues. The CDR3 loop reads CASSPGTDSNQPQHF. The DNA for the CDR3 is TGTGCCAGCAGTCCCGGGACAGATAGCAATCAGCCCCAGCATTTT.

Many counts were recorded for this clonotype. The chain joins TRBV7-2 to TRBJ2-7, with D hard to call. V was shortened by 2 bases and J by 4 bases, with 12 bases between the two germline ends. The CDR3 totals 14 residues. Germline V gene lookup returns CDR1 SGHTA and CDR2 FQGNSA. The CDR3 DNA follows: TGTGCCAGCAGCTTACCCGGGCACGGGTACGAGCAGTACTTC. As protein: CASSLPGHGYEQYF.

This clonotype was detected only a few times. This chain uses TRBV20-1 with TRBJ1-5; the match to TRBD1 covers 9 bases. Germline V CDR1 and CDR2: DFQATT, SNEGSKA (reference sequence). This CDR3 is 18 amino acids long. J was trimmed by 5 bases and V by 6 bases; bases with no gene match: 20. The CDR3 region has the DNA TGCAGTGCCCTATGCCCCCCGGGACAGGGAAAGGATGATCAGCCCCAGCATTTT. Translating it yields CSALCPPGQGKDDQPQHF.

This rearrangement joins TRBV12-3 or TRBV12-4 to TRBJ1-3; D remains unclear. The CDR3 length is 13 residues. With 4 bases removed from V and 2 bases from J, the gap between germline ends came to 6 bases. The CDR3 sequence: CASSSYTGNTIYF. Here the CDR3 DNA reads TGTGCCAGCAGTTCTTACACTGGAAACACCATATATTTT.

This rearrangement joins TRBV29-1 to TRBJ1-6; tentatively, D is TRBD1 (5 bases). This CDR3 contains 13 residues. V was cut by 7 bases and J by 8 bases, with 15 bases left in between. Germline values: CDR1 SQVTM, CDR2 ANQGSEA. The CDR3 reads CSAKTGGDSPLHF. DNA for the CDR3: TGCAGCGCAAAAACGGGGGGGGATTCACCCCTCCACTTT.

This clonotype came up many times. This rearrangement joins TRBV11-2 to TRBJ2-7; D is uncertain. The V gene lost 0 bases and the J gene lost 10 bases, with 13 bases spanning the gap. Germline CDR1 and CDR2: SGHAT and FQNNGV. This CDR3 has 13 residues. CDR3 protein: CASSLDLFRRQYF. The CDR3 DNA follows: TGTGCCAGCAGCTTAGACCTGTTCCGGAGACAGTACTTC.

A single count supports this clonotype. A much bigger clone sits one base away, suggesting this may be a read error. It is likely a read error, because the conserved phenylalanine at the end of the CDR3 is missing. The rearrangement joins TRBV12-3 or TRBV12-4 to TRBJ2-7, with unresolved D. There are 14 residues in the CDR3. Trimming shortened V by 1 base and J by 2 bases, and 9 bases separated the two germline ends. CDR3 bases: TGTGCCAGCAGTTTAGTAATCAGTACCTACGAGCAGTACCTC. Its translation: CASSLVISTYEQYL.